Presented here are 21 T cell receptor beta chains from one specimen sequenced in a study of beta chain features in type 1 diabetes. Expressed TCRB transcripts were sequenced after all isolated RNA was converted to cDNA. Method: immunoSEQ multiplex PCR; TCRdb's copy keeps in-frame clones and lacks some. The table lists hundreds of thousands of clones, roughly a sixth of them singletons, with about 0.025% in the top ten. Material: naive CD4+ T cells from blood. These receptors were obtained from a young woman in good health.

The chain carries TRBV9 and TRBJ2-5; D is possibly TRBD2 (5 bases). Germline V gene data show CDR1 as SGDLS and CDR2 as YYNGEE. The CDR3 is made up of 12 amino acids. Deletions cut 2 bases from V and 5 bases from J, with 7 bases between. Here the CDR3 reads CASSVTGETQYF. The CDR3 bases are TGTGCCAGCAGCGTCACGGGGGAGACCCAGTACTTC.

This clone was counted a few times. The chain links TRBV7-3 to TRBJ2-1; D is possibly TRBD2 (7 bases). There are 17 residues in the CDR3. Germline CDR1 reads SGHTA; CDR2 reads FQGTGA. Trimming took 5 bases from V and 3 from J, leaving 20 bases between them. Here the CDR3 reads CASSLNAGALGYNEQFF. The CDR3 DNA is TGTGCCAGCAGCCTCAACGCGGGGGCTTTGGGCTACAATGAGCAGTTCTTC.

The chain uses TRBV15 and TRBJ2-7, with D perhaps TRBD1 (6 bases). CDR3 length equals 16 residues. The V gene lost 2 bases and the J gene lost 2 bases, with 16 bases spanning the gap. CDR1 and CDR2 from the germline V gene are LNHNV and YYDKDF (reference sequence). CDR3 sequence (DNA): TGTGCCACCAGCAGACCGCCTAACAGGGCCCCCTACGAGCAGTACTTC. Translation: CATSRPPNRAPYEQYF. Filled out from reference TRBV15 and TRBJ2-7, the complete variable domain reads DAMVIQNPRYQVTQFGKPVTLSCSQTLNHNVMYWYQQKSSQAPKLLFHYYDKDFNNEADTPDNFQSRRPNTSFCFLDIRSPGLGDTAMYLCATSRPPNRAPYEQYFGPGTRLTVT.

This clone was recorded a few times. This chain uses TRBV15 with TRBJ2-1, with TRBD2 identical over 7 bases. J lost 15 bases, V lost 5 bases, and 13 bases had no gene match. This CDR3 spans 13 amino acids. Per germline, CDR1 LNHNV and CDR2 YYDKDF (reference sequence). CDR3 coding DNA: TGTGCCACCAGCGGAAGAAGCGGGATTGATCGGTTCTTC. Protein product: CATSGRSGIDRFF.

This clone was seen a few times. CDR3 sequence (DNA): TGCGCCAGCAGCTTGGAGTCAGATACGCAGTATTTT. This sequence encodes CASSLESDTQYF. The V and J genes are TRBV5-1 and TRBJ2-3; D call uncertain. Germline V gives CDR1 SGHRS, CDR2 YFSETQ. The CDR3 is made up of 12 amino acids. V gave up 0 bases and J gave up 4 bases, with 3 bases separating them.

The chain has TRBV7-2 and TRBJ2-3, with no clear D. Trimming took off 5 bases at V and 5 bases at J, with 23 bases between the two ends. This CDR3 is 17 amino acids long. Germline CDR1 SGHTA, CDR2 FQGNSA. This chain's CDR3 is CASSRPTVRWYEDTQYF. CDR3 sequence (DNA): TGTGCCAGCAGCCGACCCACGGTCCGGTGGTACGAAGATACGCAGTATTTT.

A few counts support this clone. The CDR3 protein is CASSQDGVAGGKEQFF. The CDR3 DNA reads TGTGCCAGCAGCCAAGATGGAGTAGCGGGAGGTAAAGAGCAGTTCTTC. The chain employs TRBV4-2 and TRBJ2-1, with 10 bases identical to TRBD2. Germline values: CDR1 LGHNA, CDR2 YNFKEQ. The CDR3 has 16 residues. Germline trimming cut 0 bases from V and 10 bases from J; bases unmatched to any gene: 9.

The CDR3 nucleotides read TGCACCAGCAGCCAAGATTTCGAGTCAAACACCGGGGAGCTGTTTTTT. As protein: CTSSQDFESNTGELFF. The V gene is TRBV1, the J gene TRBJ2-2; the table calls TRBD2, which could not be checked here. TRBV1 corresponds to a pseudogene. CDR3 length equals 16 residues.

The CDR3 coding sequence is TGTGCCAGCAGTTCCAGGGACAGCGGGGAGCTGTTTTTT. Translated, it gives CASSSRDSGELFF. V gene TRBV27 combines with J gene TRBJ2-2; 7 bases fit TRBD1. V lost 4 bases, J lost 7 bases, and 3 bases stayed unmatched. The germline V gene encodes CDR1 MNHEY and CDR2 SMNVEV (reference sequence). This CDR3 is 13 amino acids long.

The rearrangement uses TRBV18 and TRBJ1-1, with 7 bases identical to TRBD1. Germline V gene lookup returns CDR1 KGHSH and CDR2 LQKENI. This CDR3 has 14 amino acids. V was pared by 3 bases and J by 4 bases, with 5 bases of the junction left unmatched. The CDR3 DNA reads TGTGCCAGCTCACCTTACAGGGGCGGCACTGAAGCTTTCTTT. Protein product: CASSPYRGGTEAFF. Full variable domain (missing parts from reference TRBV18 and TRBJ1-1): NAGVMQNPRHLVRRRGQEARLRCSPMKGHSHVYWYRQLPEEGLKFMVYLQKENIIDESGMPKERFSAEFPKEGPSILRIQQVVRGDSAAYFCASSPYRGGTEAFFGQGTRLTVV.

The sample holds a few counts of this clone. The DNA for the CDR3 is TGTGCCAGCAGCTCCCTAGCGGGAGCTGGGGATACGCAGTATTTT. Its translation: CASSSLAGAGDTQYF. The rearrangement uses TRBV7-2 and TRBJ2-3, with 10 positions matching TRBD2. V shed 4 bases and J 6 bases; nucleotides not matched to a gene: 7. There are 15 residues in the CDR3. The germline CDR1 and CDR2 sequences are SGHTA and FQGNSA.

This clone was observed once. V is TRBV6-5 and J is TRBJ2-7; 10 positions match TRBD1. Germline V CDR1 and CDR2: MNHEY, SVGAGI. The J segment lost 4 bases and the V segment lost 2 bases, leaving 5 bases of the junction unmatched. The CDR3 is made up of 15 amino acids. The DNA for the CDR3 is TGTGCCAGCAGTTACCAAGGGACAGGGGAATACGAGCAGTACTTC. Protein sequence: CASSYQGTGEYEQYF.

The chain employs TRBV7-8 and TRBJ2-1, with 9 bases matching TRBD2. Losses at the gene ends were 5 bases for V and 2 bases for J; bases not matched to a gene: 7. The length of the CDR3 is 16 residues. Germline V lookup: CDR1 SGHVS, CDR2 FQNEAQ. The CDR3 DNA is TGTGCCAGCAGCCCAGTTCGACTAGCGGCCTACAATGAGCAGTTCTTC. Translating gives CASSPVRLAAYNEQFF.

This clone was detected only a few times. The rearrangement uses TRBV29-1 and TRBJ1-1; D not certain. This CDR3 region has 13 residues. Germline CDR1 SQVTM, CDR2 ANQGSEA. Trimming shortened V by 6 bases and J by 6 bases, and 17 bases separated the two germline ends. Here the CDR3 DNA reads TGCAGCGTCTCAATCTTGAAGGAGGCTGAAGCTTTCTTT. Its translation is CSVSILKEAEAFF.

V usage is TRBV4-3 and J usage is TRBJ2-6, with 9 bases matching TRBD1. J lost 3 bases, V lost 3 bases, and 15 bases had no gene match. The CDR3 consists of 20 residues. Germline V lookup: CDR1 LGHNA, CDR2 YSLEER. This CDR3 is CASSQIYRDRVLGGANVLTF. The DNA for the CDR3 is TGCGCCAGCAGCCAGATATACCGGGACAGGGTTCTTGGTGGGGCCAACGTCCTGACTTTC.

The CDR3 loop reads CATALGSTSNEKLFF. The CDR3 coding sequence is TGTGCCACCGCCTTGGGCAGCACCTCAAATGAAAAACTGTTTTTT. This chain uses TRBV28 with TRBJ1-4, with D unresolved. This CDR3 contains 15 residues. Germline assignment: CDR1 MDHEN and CDR2 SYDVKM. Trimming removed 10 bases from V and 5 bases from J, with 20 bases in between.

This clone turned up a few times. The chain employs TRBV28 and TRBJ1-5, with D possibly being TRBD1 (5 bases). Germline assignment: CDR1 MDHEN and CDR2 SYDVKM. Trimming stripped 5 bases from V and 5 bases from J, with 13 bases between. The CDR3 length is 14 residues. For the CDR3, the DNA is TGTGCCAGCAGTCCAGGGACCGACTATCAGCCCCAGCATTTT. This gives the protein CASSPGTDYQPQHF.

A few counts support this clone. The V gene is TRBV9, the J gene TRBJ2-2, with 13 nucleotides matching TRBD2. V was clipped by 3 bases and J by 1 base; unmatched bases: 9. Germline values: CDR1 SGDLS, CDR2 YYNGEE. This CDR3 has 19 residues. CDR3 in DNA: TGTGCCAGCAGCGCACAACTAGCGGGAGGGCCTTGGAACACCGGGGAGCTGTTTTTT. It specifies CASSAQLAGGPWNTGELFF.

This clone was seen only a few times. This chain links TRBV5-4 with TRBJ1-5; 8 nucleotides line up with TRBD1. The CDR3 covers 16 residues. Germline lookup yields CDR1 SGHNT and CDR2 YYREEE (reference sequence). V trimming: 2 bases; J trimming: 2 bases; junction bases outside the gene matches: 6. CDR3 nucleotides: TGTGCCAGCAGCTTCACACCGGGACAGGGCAATCAGCCCCAGCATTTT. Translated: CASSFTPGQGNQPQHF.

This sequence joins TRBV9 and TRBJ2-5; tentative D call: TRBD1 (6 bases). V lost 3 bases, J lost 4 bases, and 13 bases lay in between. CDR3 length: 14 residues. CDR1 and CDR2 from the germline V gene are SGDLS and YYNGEE. The chain's CDR3 is CASSGGRGGETQYF. The CDR3, as DNA: TGTGCCAGCAGCGGGGGCAGGGGTGGAGAGACCCAGTACTTC.

Remarks on this clone: At the DNA level, this CDR3 is encoded by other sequences in the same sample as well. This chain joins TRBV15 and TRBJ2-5; D remains ambiguous. V dropped 0 bases and J dropped 4 bases, with 6 bases sitting between them. This CDR3 comprises 13 residues. Germline V gene sequence: CDR1 LNHNV, CDR2 YYDKDF (reference sequence). The CDR3: CATSRDPGETQYF. CDR3 nucleotide sequence: TGTGCCACCAGCAGAGACCCGGGAGAGACCCAGTACTTC.